A single sample is the source of the 12 T cell receptor beta chains below, sequenced in a study of blood T cell repertoires in COVID-19. The table came from immunoSEQ multiplex PCR; TCRdb's copy has only in-frame clones and leaves some out. This table holds about 290,000 clones, around nine tenths found once. The sequenced sample consisted of PBMCs or T cells enriched from blood (not recorded which). The receptors stem from a woman between 40 and 50 years old who had recovered from COVID-19.

The chain carries TRBV5-1 and TRBJ1-2; the match to TRBD1 covers 8 bases. The germline V gene has CDR1 SGHRS and CDR2 YFSETQ. Trimming took 0 bases from V and 10 from J; bases not matched to a gene: 8. This CDR3 is built from 14 residues. The CDR3 DNA follows: TGCGCCAGCAGCTTGGCGGGGACAGGACCAAACTACACCTTC. Translation gives CASSLAGTGPNYTF. Based on the CDR3 plus reference TRBV5-1 and TRBJ1-2, the full variable domain is KAGVTQTPRYLIKTRGQQVTLSCSPISGHRSVSWYQQTPGQGLQFLFEYFSETQRNKGNFPGRFSGRQFSNSRSEMNVSTLELGDSALYLCASSLAGTGPNYTFGSGTRLTVV.

The table lists this clone with a few counts. Written as DNA, the CDR3 is TGTGCCAGCAGTTTAGGGGCCAAAGAGACCCAGTACTTC. Translation gives CASSLGAKETQYF. This chain uses TRBV12-3 or TRBV12-4 with TRBJ2-5; no clear D. The CDR3 runs 13 residues. Trimming shortened V by 1 base and J by 3 bases, and 6 bases separated the two germline ends.

This sequence joins TRBV7-9 and TRBJ2-3; possible D gene TRBD1, 6 bases. The CDR3 has 14 residues. CDR1 and CDR2 from the germline V gene are SEHNR and FQNEAQ (reference sequence). Deletions cut 5 bases from V and 0 bases from J, with 9 bases between. CDR3 loop: CASSIGQSTDTQYF. The CDR3 coding sequence is TGTGCCAGCAGCATCGGACAGAGCACAGATACGCAGTATTTT.

In this sample, this clone turned up once. V and J are TRBV18 and TRBJ2-4; possible D gene TRBD2, 5 bases. This CDR3 contains 16 residues. Germline assignment: CDR1 KGHSH and CDR2 LQKENI. With 5 bases removed from V and 2 bases from J, the gap between germline ends came to 16 bases. This CDR3 is CASSNESGISKNIQYF. CDR3 DNA: TGTGCCAGCTCAAACGAGTCGGGGATTTCCAAAAACATTCAGTACTTC.

The CDR3 loop is CASSYSTGGYGYTF. The CDR3 DNA reads TGTGCCAGCAGTTACTCAACAGGGGGCTATGGCTACACCTTC. This rearrangement joins TRBV6-5 to TRBJ1-2; 8 nucleotides match TRBD1. The CDR3 length is 14 residues. With V trimmed by 0 bases and J by 4 bases, 1 base remained unmatched. Germline CDR1 and CDR2: MNHEY and SVGAGI.

This rearrangement joins TRBV2 to TRBJ1-5; a weak D match, TRBD1 (6 bases). With 6 bases removed from V and 5 bases from J, the gap between germline ends came to 11 bases. The CDR3 is made up of 13 amino acids. The germline CDR1 and CDR2 sequences are SNHLY and FYNNEI. The CDR3 loop is CASSPDRYQPQHF. CDR3 sequence (DNA): TGTGCCAGCAGCCCGGACAGATATCAGCCCCAGCATTTT.

This clone has just one count. The rearrangement links TRBV3-1 (or the pseudogene TRBV3-2) to TRBJ2-7, with D possibly being TRBD2 (5 bases). V lost 4 bases, J lost 0 bases, and 13 bases lay in between. The CDR3 runs 15 residues. From germline, CDR1 is LGHDT and CDR2 YNNKEL (reference sequence). The CDR3, as DNA: TGTGCCAGCAGCCCATGGACTGGGAGCTCCTACGAGCAGTACTTC. This translates into CASSPWTGSSYEQYF.

The gene calls are TRBV6-5 and TRBJ1-5; D call uncertain. V was cut by 6 bases and J by 7 bases, with 13 bases left in between. This CDR3 is 13 amino acids long. Germline values: CDR1 MNHEY, CDR2 SVGAGI. CDR3 DNA: TGTGCCAGCAGACAAAATATTGAACAGCCCCAGCATTTT. Translating it yields CASRQNIEQPQHF.

The genes are TRBV6-5 and TRBJ1-2; TRBD1 agrees at 11 bases. The germline gives CDR1 MNHEY, CDR2 SVGAGI. V gave up 7 bases and J gave up 7 bases; unmatched junction bases: 8. The CDR3 extends over 14 amino acids. The CDR3 bases are TGTGCCAGCACCGCGGGACAGGGGGTTTCTGGCTACACCTTC. Protein sequence: CASTAGQGVSGYTF.

In this sample, this clone turned up a few times. V usage is TRBV30 and J usage is TRBJ1-6, with D perhaps matching TRBD1 (6 bases). Germline V gene data show CDR1 as GTSNPN and CDR2 as SVGIG (reference sequence). The V end lost 0 bases, the J end lost 5 bases, and 11 bases lay between the germline ends. This CDR3 comprises 15 residues. The CDR3 sequence: CAWSVLDSHNSPLHF. CDR3 bases: TGTGCCTGGAGTGTATTGGACAGTCATAATTCACCCCTCCACTTT.

The gene calls are TRBV5-1 and TRBJ1-1; TRBD1 matches 9 bases. Unmatched junction bases numbered 5, after V lost 3 bases and J lost 5 bases. Germline-derived CDR1 and CDR2 are SGHRS and YFSETQ. The CDR3 covers 14 residues. The CDR3 loop reads CASSSLGQGTEAFF. The CDR3, as DNA: TGCGCCAGCAGCTCACTTGGACAGGGGACTGAAGCTTTCTTT.

V is TRBV30 and J is TRBJ2-2; possibly TRBD2 for D (5 bases). The CDR3 is 16 residues long. V was pared by 4 bases and J by 1 base, with 16 bases between. The germline V gene encodes CDR1 GTSNPN and CDR2 SVGIG (reference sequence). This CDR3 is CAWNRYQRRNTGELFF. Here the CDR3 DNA reads TGTGCCTGGAATCGGTACCAGCGGAGGAACACCGGGGAGCTGTTTTTT.